The source of this TCR beta chain is a study of T cell responses to AZD1222 COVID-19 vaccine. General observations from the study: Nearly half of the spike-specific TCRs reportedly recognize variant regions that carry no mutations. Donors in the cohort were predominantly white British and more often female, and clonal diversity was possibly underestimated.

Data came from immunoSEQ multiplex PCR; TCRdb stores just in-frame clones and leaves some out. This sample carries approximately 170,000 clones, around 93% of them seen once, and the ten largest clones take 4% to 5.5%. With respect to this clone: Antigen specificity is unknown.

The CDR3 has 16 residues. Deletions cut 1 base from V and 5 bases from J, with 14 bases between. Germline CDR1 reads SGHAT; CDR2 reads FQNNGV. The material was peripheral blood, obtained on day 0 of AZD1222 vaccination. The chain has TRBV11-2 and TRBJ1-4; D is uncertain. The sequence was obtained from an adult in good health. The CDR3 DNA reads TGTGCCAGCAGCTTAGGTATCGGCTCGGGGAATGAAAAACTGTTTTTT. Residues: CASSLGIGSGNEKLFF.